These 28 T cell receptor beta chains were sequenced from one sample in a study of PD-L1 blockade in urothelial cancer. Time point indicated: peripheral blood 6 weeks after treatment start. Data came from immunoSEQ multiplex PCR; TCRdb stores just in-frame clones and leaves some out. The sample lists about 50,000 clones, roughly 86% occurring once. The sample consisted of PBMCs, taken around atezolizumab (anti-PD-L1) treatment. Receptor source: a man in his 60s with urothelial cancer.

The rearrangement joins TRBV7-9 to TRBJ1-4; D is unclear. Trimming took off 5 bases at V and 0 bases at J, with 13 bases between the two ends. The CDR3 is made up of 16 amino acids. In germline, CDR1 is SEHNR, CDR2 FQNEAQ (reference sequence). The CDR3 is CASSTYLTTTNEKLFF. The DNA for the CDR3 is TGTGCCAGCAGCACCTACCTCACTACAACTAATGAAAAACTGTTTTTT.

This sequence joins TRBV6-5 and TRBJ2-7, with TRBD1 identical over 11 bases. J was trimmed by 2 bases and V by 6 bases; bases with no gene match: 6. Germline assignment: CDR1 MNHEY and CDR2 SVGAGI. CDR3 length: 15 amino acids. CDR3 region: CASRFRDRGAYEQYF. In DNA form, the CDR3 reads TGTGCCAGCAGATTCCGGGACAGGGGGGCCTACGAGCAGTACTTC.

This chain connects TRBV11-3 to TRBJ1-2; no reliable D call. The germline gives CDR1 SGHNT, CDR2 YENEEA. Trimming shortened V by 1 base and J by 8 bases, and 14 bases separated the two germline ends. The CDR3 extends over 14 amino acids. The CDR3 region has the DNA TGTGCCAGCAGCTTAGGCCCAAATAGCTTCGGCTACACCTTC. It codes for CASSLGPNSFGYTF.

The V gene is TRBV7-9, the J gene TRBJ2-5; 8 bases map to TRBD1. Germline V CDR1 and CDR2: SEHNR, FQNEAQ (reference sequence). The CDR3 spans 14 residues. V lost 11 bases to trimming and J lost 2 bases; unmatched junction nucleotides: 10. CDR3 protein: CASQGVRGQETQYF. The DNA of the CDR3 is TGTGCCTCACAGGGGGTGAGAGGTCAAGAGACCCAGTACTTC.

The genes are TRBV5-1 and TRBJ2-7, with 16 bases matching TRBD2. Germline trimming cut 4 bases from V and 6 bases from J; bases unmatched to any gene: 4. Germline CDR1 is SGHRS and CDR2 is YFSETQ. This CDR3 has 15 amino acids. CDR3 amino acids: CASSPGLAGGFEQYF. DNA for the CDR3: TGCGCCAGCAGCCCGGGACTAGCGGGGGGGTTCGAGCAGTACTTC.

This clone came up once. The chain links TRBV28 to TRBJ2-7; tentatively, D is TRBD1 (7 bases). Trimming left V 6 bases short and J 5 bases short, with 17 bases between. The CDR3 consists of 14 residues. Per germline, CDR1 MDHEN and CDR2 SYDVKM. The CDR3 protein is CASSGAGGSHEQYF. The DNA of the CDR3 is TGTGCCAGCAGCGGCGCAGGGGGGTCCCACGAGCAGTACTTC.

V is TRBV7-3 and J is TRBJ2-1, with 11 bases matching TRBD1. After removal of 7 bases from V and 7 bases from J, the junction contained 9 bases not matched to a gene. Germline V lookup: CDR1 SGHTA, CDR2 FQGTGA. The CDR3 runs 15 residues. The CDR3 region is CASKLGTGGSNEQFF. CDR3 DNA: TGTGCCAGCAAACTCGGGACAGGGGGTTCTAATGAGCAGTTCTTC.

V and J are TRBV19 and TRBJ2-2; 9 bases line up with TRBD2. V dropped 1 base and J dropped 6; count of bases not matched to a gene: 9. This CDR3 spans 17 amino acids. Germline-derived CDR1 and CDR2 are LNHDA and SQIVND (reference sequence). CDR3 nucleotides: TGTGCCAGTAGTATAGCAGCGCGGACTAGCGTGTCCGGGGAGCTGTTTTTT. It translates to CASSIAARTSVSGELFF.

The V and J genes are TRBV7-3 and TRBJ2-1; D perhaps matches TRBD1 (6 bases). The CDR3 has 15 amino acids. The germline V and J ends were trimmed by 2 bases and 5 bases, with 13 bases remaining between them. Germline CDR1 and CDR2: SGHTA and FQGTGA. The CDR3 region has the DNA TGTGCCAGCAGCTTAGGGGACACCAACAACAATGAGCAGTTCTTC. Residues: CASSLGDTNNNEQFF.

The chain employs TRBV5-4 and TRBJ2-7; the match to TRBD2 covers 8 bases. The V gene end was trimmed by 0 bases and the J gene end by 4 bases; junction bases not matched to a gene: 6. The CDR3 runs to 15 residues. CDR1 and CDR2 from the germline V gene are SGHNT and YYREEE (reference sequence). For the CDR3, the DNA is TGTGCCAGCAGCTTGGCCGGCGGGGGGCGGTACGAGCAGTACTTC. Translating it yields CASSLAGGGRYEQYF. Full variable domain (missing parts from reference TRBV5-4 and TRBJ2-7): ETGVTQSPTHLIKTRGQQVTLRCSSQSGHNTVSWYQQALGQGPQFIFQYYREEENGRGNFPPRFSGLQFPNYSSELNVNALELDDSALYLCASSLAGGGRYEQYFGPGTRLTVT.

This chain joins TRBV5-6 and TRBJ1-6; a possible D gene is TRBD1 (5 bases). The CDR3 length is 13 residues. CDR1 and CDR2 from the germline V gene are SGHDT and YYEEEE. Trimming took off 3 bases at V and 10 bases at J, with 11 bases between the two ends. The CDR3: CASSYTGMSPLHF. In nucleotides, the CDR3 is TGTGCCAGCAGCTATACAGGAATGTCACCCCTCCACTTT.

The chain has TRBV5-1 and TRBJ2-7; 10 bases are a match to TRBD1. V lost 4 bases, J lost 0 bases, and 4 bases stayed unmatched. CDR3 size: 15 residues. Germline V gives CDR1 SGHRS, CDR2 YFSETQ. CDR3 sequence: CASSGRTGGSYEQYF. The CDR3 bases are TGCGCCAGCAGCGGACGGACAGGGGGCTCCTACGAGCAGTACTTC.

The chain links TRBV15 to TRBJ2-7; 8 bases align to TRBD1. CDR1 is LNHNV and CDR2 is YYDKDF in the germline V gene (reference sequence). CDR3 length: 15 amino acids. Losses at the gene ends were 5 bases for V and 2 bases for J; bases not matched to a gene: 8. Here the CDR3 reads CATSPGRTGTYEQYF. The CDR3 DNA follows: TGTGCCACCAGCCCTGGAAGGACAGGGACCTACGAGCAGTACTTC.

The chain is built from TRBV7-9 and TRBJ1-4, with TRBD1 matching 7 bases. The ends lost 3 bases at V and 4 bases at J; junction bases unmatched: 2. The CDR3 length is 14 residues. Germline CDR1 reads SEHNR; CDR2 reads FQNEAQ (reference sequence). The CDR3 coding sequence is TGTGCCAGCAGCTTGGGACAGAGTAATGAAAAACTGTTTTTT. This codes for CASSLGQSNEKLFF.

This chain connects TRBV19 to TRBJ1-3; no clear D. Per the germline V gene, CDR1 is LNHDA and CDR2 is SQIVND (reference sequence). V was clipped by 5 bases and J by 0 bases, with 5 bases between them. This CDR3 is built from 13 residues. The CDR3 sequence: CASSLSSGNTIYF. CDR3 nucleotide sequence: TGTGCCAGTAGTTTGAGCTCTGGAAACACCATATATTTT.

The chain is built from TRBV15 and TRBJ2-7; TRBD1 matches 7 bases. Germline loops: CDR1 LNHNV, CDR2 YYDKDF (reference sequence). This CDR3 is 15 amino acids long. J was trimmed by 7 bases and V by 1 base; bases with no gene match: 10. In DNA form, the CDR3 reads TGTGCCACCAGCAGAGGAACAGGGGCCGTTAAGGAGCAGTACTTC. It encodes CATSRGTGAVKEQYF. Looking up the rest from reference TRBV15 and TRBJ2-7 gives the full variable domain: DAMVIQNPRYQVTQFGKPVTLSCSQTLNHNVMYWYQQKSSQAPKLLFHYYDKDFNNEADTPDNFQSRRPNTSFCFLDIRSPGLGDTAMYLCATSRGTGAVKEQYFGPGTRLTVT.

This clone was counted once. This rearrangement joins TRBV30 to TRBJ1-2, with 8 nucleotides matching TRBD1. Per the germline V gene, CDR1 is GTSNPN and CDR2 is SVGIG (reference sequence). This CDR3 contains 13 residues. Trimming cost V 3 bases and J 4 bases; bases outside gene matches: 4. CDR3: CAWRGQALYGYTF. CDR3 in DNA: TGTGCCTGGAGGGGACAGGCGCTCTATGGCTACACCTTC.

The chain uses TRBV7-2 and TRBJ1-2, with 7 positions matching TRBD1. Germline V lookup: CDR1 SGHTA, CDR2 FQGNSA. V gave up 6 bases and J gave up 7 bases; unmatched junction bases: 11. The CDR3 has 14 residues. CDR3 loop: CASRQIQGSGGYTF. DNA for the CDR3: TGTGCCAGCAGACAAATACAGGGGTCGGGTGGCTACACCTTC.

The chain has TRBV4-1 and TRBJ2-5; D is possibly TRBD1 (5 bases). The V end was cut by 3 bases, the J end by 3 bases, with 20 bases between. The germline V gene has CDR1 MGHRA and CDR2 YSYEKL. The CDR3 sequence is 17 residues long. This CDR3 reads CASSHQTGATIEETQYF. The CDR3 DNA is TGCGCCAGCAGCCATCAAACTGGGGCTACCATCGAAGAGACCCAGTACTTC.

In regard to this clone: It is unclear where the CDR3 begins or ends on the DNA, so no DNA is shown, and the CDR3 is as TCRdb lists it. The chain has TRBV30 and TRBJ1-2; TRBD1, the table's D call, lacks a check against the DNA. The CDR3 has 11 residues if both end residues are counted. Germline lookup yields CDR1 GTSNPN and CDR2 SVGIG (reference sequence). CDR3 amino acids: CAWGLGAVNTF.

The table lists this clone with a few counts. The rearrangement links TRBV7-9 to TRBJ2-2, with TRBD1 identical over 7 bases. This CDR3 is 16 amino acids long. The V segment lost 5 bases and the J segment 0 bases; nucleotides outside the gene matches: 6. Per the germline V gene, CDR1 is SEHNR and CDR2 is FQNEAQ (reference sequence). In DNA form, the CDR3 reads TGTGCCAGCAGCCGATTAGGACAGGCGAACACCGGGGAGCTGTTTTTT. It translates to CASSRLGQANTGELFF.

A few counts support this clone. The chain joins TRBV27 to TRBJ2-2; no clear D. CDR3 length: 14 residues. Per the germline V gene, CDR1 is MNHEY and CDR2 is SMNVEV (reference sequence). Trimming took 5 bases from V and 4 from J, leaving 11 bases between them. The CDR3 here is CASSIQVSTGELFF. The CDR3 nucleotides read TGTGCCAGCAGTATCCAGGTTAGCACCGGGGAGCTGTTTTTT.

The rearrangement joins TRBV19 to TRBJ2-7; TRBD1 aligns across 9 bases. CDR3 size: 13 residues. CDR1 LNHDA and CDR2 SQIVND come from the germline V gene (reference sequence). The ends lost 5 bases at V and 5 bases at J; junction bases unmatched: 4. The CDR3: CASSPGDRDEQYF. CDR3 coding DNA: TGTGCCAGTAGTCCCGGGGACAGGGACGAGCAGTACTTC.

The rearrangement uses TRBV19 and TRBJ1-1; 11 bases are a match to TRBD1. Per germline, CDR1 LNHDA and CDR2 SQIVND (reference sequence). V trimming: 5 bases; J trimming: 3 bases; junction bases outside the gene matches: 8. The length of the CDR3 is 16 residues. The CDR3 here is CASSSGTGGTYTEAFF. The CDR3 DNA follows: TGTGCCAGTAGTTCCGGGACAGGGGGAACCTACACTGAAGCTTTCTTT.

The V call is TRBV6-5, the J call TRBJ2-1; TRBD2 matches 10 bases. J was trimmed by 6 bases and V by 6 bases; bases with no gene match: 8. CDR1 is MNHEY and CDR2 is SVGAGI in the germline V gene. The CDR3 is 15 amino acids. The CDR3 DNA sequence: TGTGCCAGCAGCCGGCCGGGACTAGCGAGCAATGAGCAGTTCTTC. Translated, it gives CASSRPGLASNEQFF.

The rearrangement uses TRBV19 and TRBJ1-5; TRBD1 matches 10 bases. CDR1 LNHDA and CDR2 SQIVND come from the germline V gene (reference sequence). J lost 7 bases, V lost 6 bases, and 15 bases had no gene match. CDR3 size: 17 residues. In nucleotides, the CDR3 is TGTGCCAGTAGCCTATACGCCGGGACAGGGGATCTACAGCCCCAGCATTTT. Translating gives CASSLYAGTGDLQPQHF.

The genes are TRBV11-3 and TRBJ2-3; no reliable D call. The CDR3 runs to 14 residues. Trimming left V 0 bases short and J 5 bases short, with 9 bases between. The germline V gene encodes CDR1 SGHNT and CDR2 YENEEA. CDR3 nucleotides: TGTGCCAGCAGCTTAGAATCCCTAGTAGATACGCAGTATTTT. Encoded protein: CASSLESLVDTQYF.

The chain recombines TRBV6-1 with TRBJ2-3, with 9 positions matching TRBD2. This CDR3 is built from 15 residues. Per the germline V gene, CDR1 is MNHNS and CDR2 is SASEGT. The ends lost 6 bases at V and 0 bases at J; junction bases unmatched: 4. CDR3 region: CASREGLASTDTQYF. The CDR3 nucleotides read TGTGCCAGCAGGGAGGGACTAGCTAGCACAGATACGCAGTATTTT.